This is a list of T cell receptor beta chains from one sample in a study of T cell changes during pregnancy in multiple sclerosis. Clones were read by immunoSEQ multiplex PCR, and TCRdb kept only the in-frame ones, dropping some. The sample consists of about 30,000 clones, roughly nine tenths of them appearing once. The sequencing here drew on CD8+ T cells from peripheral blood mononuclear cells, taken in the second trimester of pregnancy. The receptors stem from a female donor with multiple sclerosis, enrolled in a pregnancy study. CDR3s include the opening cysteine and the closing phenylalanine or tryptophan.

j_call v_call cdr3_aa
TRBJ1-2 TRBV11-2 CASSLRTAYGYTF
TRBJ2-2 TRBV4-3 CASSQDVDRITGELFF
TRBJ2-1 TRBV9 CASSDGTSGGYNEQFF
TRBJ2-1 TRBV7-9 CASSGTSNEQFF
TRBJ1-6 TRBV28 CASSKDRGSYNSPLHF
TRBJ2-3 TRBV18 CASSPPGISTDTQYF
TRBJ2-3 TRBV27 CASSFSTSADTQYF
TRBJ2-3 TRBV6-4 CASSDSGGATDTQYF
TRBJ1-5 TRBV5-8 CASSTGLRGGNQPQHF
TRBJ1-1 TRBV7-2 CASSRYRVVNTEAFF
TRBJ2-1 TRBV15 CATSIGTSHYNEQFF
TRBJ2-7 TRBV4-1 CASSQVFSSSYEQYF
TRBJ2-1 TRBV19 CASSIDSGQGYNEQFF
TRBJ2-7 TRBV28 CASSPLRFSSYEQYF
TRBJ1-1 TRBV7-9 CASSPGKAPVNTEAFF
TRBJ1-2 TRBV4-3 CASSQDLETVYGYTF
TRBJ2-7 TRBV15 CATSLGGSYEQYF
TRBJ2-3 TRBV9 CASSVGGSRGDTQYF
TRBJ2-7 TRBV9 CASSAFGGTEQYF